One sample yielded the 32 T cell receptor beta chains listed below, sequenced in a study of blood T cell repertoires in COVID-19. Some clones are missing from TCRdb's copy, which holds only in-frame ones; the method was immunoSEQ multiplex PCR. The table records hundreds of thousands of clones, roughly 90% of them present only once. The sequenced material came from peripheral blood. Source of these receptors: a woman in her 30s with acute or convalescent COVID-19.

The chain joins TRBV12-5 to TRBJ1-4; weak D call: TRBD1 (6 bases). V lost 3 bases and J 4 bases, leaving 15 bases between the germline ends. Germline CDR1 reads LGHNT; CDR2 reads FRNRAP. There are 16 residues in the CDR3. Here the CDR3 DNA reads TGTGCTAGTGGTTTAGATACAGGGAGCCTTAATGAAAAACTGTTTTTT. It translates to CASGLDTGSLNEKLFF.

The chain couples TRBV27 to TRBJ2-7; 9 bases are a match to TRBD1. The CDR3 is made up of 14 amino acids. V was pared by 5 bases and J by 3 bases, with 5 bases of the junction left unmatched. The V gene's germline CDR1 is MNHEY and CDR2 SMNVEV (reference sequence). The CDR3 nucleotides read TGTGCCAGCAGTATAAGGACAGGGGACTACGAGCAGTACTTC. Protein: CASSIRTGDYEQYF.

The CDR3 DNA is TGTGCCAGCAGCCGTGGACTGCAAGAGACCCAGTACTTC. Amino acids: CASSRGLQETQYF. This rearrangement joins TRBV6-6 to TRBJ2-5, with D tentatively TRBD2 (5 bases). V dropped 6 bases and J dropped 2 bases, with 10 bases sitting between them. CDR3 length equals 13 residues. Germline CDR1 MNHNY, CDR2 SVGAGI (reference sequence).

This rearrangement joins TRBV18 to TRBJ2-3; possible D gene TRBD2, 5 bases. From germline, CDR1 is KGHSH and CDR2 LQKENI. This CDR3 region has 14 residues. The ends were cut back, 2 bases at V and 4 bases at J, with 10 bases in the middle. The CDR3 loop reads CASSPRLGADTQYF. CDR3 nucleotide sequence: TGTGCCAGCTCACCAAGGCTGGGAGCAGATACGCAGTATTTT.

V gene TRBV6-5 combines with J gene TRBJ1-1, with D tentatively TRBD1 (5 bases). From germline, CDR1 is MNHEY and CDR2 SVGAGI. Trimming pared 6 bases from V and 5 bases from J, leaving 13 bases between. The CDR3 is 13 amino acids. The CDR3 DNA reads as TGTGCCAGCAGGGACTGGAGGGGTACTGAAGCTTTCTTT. This gives the protein CASRDWRGTEAFF.

The genes are TRBV6-5 and TRBJ2-1; the D is unclear. Germline CDR1 MNHEY, CDR2 SVGAGI. The CDR3 covers 11 residues. The germline V and J ends were trimmed by 5 bases and 5 bases, with 4 bases remaining between them. CDR3 nucleotides: TGTGCCAGCAGTCGGGACAATGAGCAGTTCTTC. This encodes CASSRDNEQFF.

The chain carries TRBV9 and TRBJ1-1, with 8 bases lining up with TRBD1. V lost 0 bases, J lost 7 bases, and 2 bases stayed unmatched. Germline values: CDR1 SGDLS, CDR2 YYNGEE. The CDR3 contains 13 residues. The CDR3 loop reads CASSVGTGLEAFF. The CDR3, as DNA: TGTGCCAGCAGCGTAGGGACAGGGCTTGAAGCTTTCTTT.

The chain is built from TRBV6-2 or TRBV6-3 and TRBJ2-3; 8 bases fit TRBD1. The CDR3 has 14 amino acids. V gave up 5 bases and J gave up 1 base; unmatched junction bases: 2. In germline, CDR1 is MNHEY, CDR2 SVGEGT. CDR3 in DNA: TGTGCCAGCAGTGTGACAGGGGGCACAGATACGCAGTATTTT. As protein: CASSVTGGTDTQYF.

This rearrangement joins TRBV6-5 to TRBJ2-7; TRBD2 agrees at 7 bases. The junction had 8 bases not matched to a gene; V was cut back by 0 bases and J by 6 bases. Germline CDR1 and CDR2: MNHEY and SVGAGI. The CDR3 covers 15 residues. Here the CDR3 DNA reads TGTGCCAGCAGTTACTCTGGGCGGGGGTACTCCGAGCAGTACTTC. This translates into CASSYSGRGYSEQYF.

The chain couples TRBV11-2 to TRBJ2-3; 8 bases are shared with TRBD2. Trimming at V came to 5 bases and at J to 2 bases, leaving 3 bases not matched to a gene. The germline V gene has CDR1 SGHAT and CDR2 FQNNGV. The CDR3 has 14 amino acids. CDR3 amino acids: CASSRGGPTDTQYF. The DNA for the CDR3 is TGTGCCAGCAGCCGCGGGGGGCCCACAGATACGCAGTATTTT.

This chain uses TRBV2 with TRBJ1-1, with 12 bases lining up with TRBD1. Trimming at V came to 5 bases and at J to 4 bases, leaving 11 bases not matched to a gene. The CDR3 loop spans 17 amino acids. CDR1 and CDR2 from the germline V gene are SNHLY and FYNNEI. This chain's CDR3 is CASSLRDRGLWGTEAFF. The CDR3 coding sequence is TGTGCCAGCAGTCTCCGGGACAGGGGGCTTTGGGGCACTGAAGCTTTCTTT. The complete variable domain, with remaining parts taken from reference TRBV2 and TRBJ1-1, reads EPEVTQTPSHQVTQMGQEVILRCVPISNHLYFYWYRQILGQKVEFLVSFYNNEISEKSEIFDDQFSVERPDGSNFTLKIRSTKLEDSAMYFCASSLRDRGLWGTEAFFGQGTRLTVV.

This chain uses TRBV15 with TRBJ1-4; no reliable D call. The germline CDR1 and CDR2 sequences are LNHNV and YYDKDF (reference sequence). This CDR3 region has 14 residues. V lost 3 bases to trimming and J lost 4 bases, with 9 bases between them. CDR3 nucleotides: TGTGCCACCAGCAGCAATAGTGATAATGAAAAACTGTTTTTT. Its translation: CATSSNSDNEKLFF.

The CDR3 loop is CASIYGAGVTEAFF. In DNA form, the CDR3 reads TGTGCCAGCATATATGGAGCAGGGGTCACTGAAGCTTTCTTT. The chain is built from TRBV28 and TRBJ1-1, with a possible D match to TRBD1 (6 bases). This CDR3 region has 14 residues. Trimming stripped 7 bases from V and 4 bases from J, with 16 bases between. Germline assignment: CDR1 MDHEN and CDR2 SYDVKM.

The chain recombines TRBV6-1 with TRBJ2-3; 16 nucleotides line up with TRBD2. J lost 2 bases, V lost 2 bases, and 13 bases had no gene match. This CDR3 has 21 residues. Germline values: CDR1 MNHNS, CDR2 SASEGT. The DNA for the CDR3 is TGTGCCAGCAGTGAAAGTACGTGTTGTGGGACTAGCGGGGGGGCCACAGATACGCAGTATTTT. The encoded protein is CASSESTCCGTSGGATDTQYF.

V is TRBV19 and J is TRBJ2-2, with D hard to call. With 6 bases removed from V and 2 bases from J, the gap between germline ends came to 13 bases. Germline CDR1 and CDR2: LNHDA and SQIVND (reference sequence). This CDR3 is 15 amino acids long. This chain's CDR3 is CASSRMVLNTGELFF. In nucleotides, the CDR3 is TGTGCCAGTAGCAGGATGGTTCTCAACACCGGGGAGCTGTTTTTT.

The chain employs TRBV27 and TRBJ2-1, with D possibly matching TRBD1 (5 bases). V lost 7 bases, J lost 7 bases, and 23 bases lay in between. The CDR3 consists of 16 residues. The germline CDR1 and CDR2 sequences are MNHEY and SMNVEV (reference sequence). The CDR3 reads CASNNPGRTKGNEQFF. In nucleotides, the CDR3 is TGTGCCAGCAATAACCCCGGACGGACAAAGGGGAATGAGCAGTTCTTC.

V usage is TRBV28 and J usage is TRBJ1-5; D perhaps matches TRBD1 (6 bases). Trimming removed 5 bases from V and 7 bases from J, with 21 bases in between. The germline V gene has CDR1 MDHEN and CDR2 SYDVKM. The CDR3 has 16 amino acids. The CDR3, as DNA: TGTGCCAGCAGTCCCCCGTACAGGGATTTCAGCCAGCCCCAGCATTTT. This encodes CASSPPYRDFSQPQHF.

The chain carries TRBV30 and TRBJ2-7; possibly TRBD2 for D (6 bases). Germline-derived CDR1 and CDR2 are GTSNPN and SVGIG (reference sequence). CDR3 size: 12 residues. The germline V and J ends were trimmed by 3 bases and 7 bases, with 13 bases remaining between them. The CDR3 spells CAWSGGRGEQYF. The CDR3 DNA reads as TGTGCCTGGAGCGGGGGTCGGGGAGAGCAGTACTTC.

This chain connects TRBV12-3 or TRBV12-4 to TRBJ2-1; 7 bases agree with TRBD1. The CDR3 extends over 11 amino acids. Losses at the gene ends were 5 bases for V and 15 bases for J; bases not matched to a gene: 7. The DNA for the CDR3 is TGTGCCAGCAGTCCCCGACAGGGATTGTTCTTC. Its translation: CASSPRQGLFF.

J is TRBJ1-2 and V is TRBV25-1; D is undetermined. Trimming took 0 bases from V and 6 from J, leaving 17 bases between them. The CDR3 has 16 residues. Germline loops: CDR1 MGHDK, CDR2 SYGVNS. CDR3 sequence: CASSEYNLPGLDGYTF. CDR3 sequence (DNA): TGTGCCAGCAGTGAATATAATTTGCCGGGTCTGGATGGCTACACCTTC.

This chain uses TRBV9 with TRBJ2-5; TRBD2 matches 9 bases. Germline loops: CDR1 SGDLS, CDR2 YYNGEE. The CDR3 runs 14 residues. Trimming cost V 5 bases and J 3 bases; bases outside gene matches: 5. CDR3 protein: CASSWRGGEETQYF. The CDR3 DNA follows: TGTGCCAGCAGTTGGCGGGGGGGAGAAGAGACCCAGTACTTC.

The rearrangement links TRBV24-1 to TRBJ2-5; tentatively, D is TRBD1 (6 bases). The germline gives CDR1 KGHDR, CDR2 SFDVKD. V was cut by 0 bases and J by 7 bases, with 17 bases left in between. The CDR3 is 16 residues long. The CDR3 loop is CATSDLHGAGVATQYF. The CDR3 DNA sequence: TGTGCCACCAGTGATTTGCATGGGGCAGGGGTGGCGACCCAGTACTTC.

The chain combines TRBV7-2 with TRBJ1-1, with D perhaps TRBD1 (6 bases). Trimming removed 5 bases from V and 3 bases from J, with 22 bases in between. Germline CDR1 SGHTA, CDR2 FQGNSA. CDR3 size: 17 residues. The CDR3 region has the DNA TGTGCCAGCAGCCCAATCCCAGGGGTGGGCTGGGACACTGAAGCTTTCTTT. Translated, it gives CASSPIPGVGWDTEAFF.

This chain connects TRBV11-2 to TRBJ1-5, with TRBD1 identical over 7 bases. From germline, CDR1 is SGHAT and CDR2 FQNNGV. This CDR3 region has 20 residues. V trimming: 0 bases; J trimming: 0 bases; junction bases outside the gene matches: 14. CDR3 amino acids: CASSLDFRLAGGNSNQPQHF. DNA for the CDR3: TGTGCCAGCAGCTTAGATTTTCGTTTGGCAGGGGGAAATAGCAATCAGCCCCAGCATTTT.

The V and J genes are TRBV4-1 and TRBJ2-1, with D possibly being TRBD1 (6 bases). The CDR3 contains 15 residues. V was clipped by 4 bases and J by 4 bases, with 14 bases between them. In germline, CDR1 is MGHRA, CDR2 YSYEKL. CDR3 amino acids: CASSPRGSNYNEQFF. The DNA of the CDR3 is TGCGCCAGCAGCCCCAGGGGATCGAATTACAATGAGCAGTTCTTC.

The chain carries TRBV12-3 or TRBV12-4 and TRBJ2-7; 7 bases align to TRBD2. CDR3 size: 12 residues. V was clipped by 5 bases and J by 3 bases; unmatched bases: 1. CDR3 region: CASSRDYYEQYF. DNA for the CDR3: TGTGCCAGCAGTCGGGACTACTACGAGCAGTACTTC.

The chain employs TRBV20-1 and TRBJ1-3, with D unclear. The germline V and J ends were trimmed by 3 bases and 2 bases, with 11 bases remaining between them. The CDR3 extends over 14 amino acids. Germline values: CDR1 DFQATT, CDR2 SNEGSKA (reference sequence). CDR3: CSASGLAAGNTIYF. The DNA for the CDR3 is TGCAGTGCTAGTGGTCTGGCGGCTGGAAACACCATATATTTT.

This sequence joins TRBV24-1 and TRBJ2-5, with 9 bases fitting TRBD1. The CDR3 has 15 amino acids. After removal of 0 bases from V and 5 bases from J, the junction contained 3 bases not matched to a gene. CDR1 KGHDR and CDR2 SFDVKD come from the germline V gene. As DNA, the CDR3 is TGTGCCACCAGTGATTTGACAGGGGGCGGTGAGACCCAGTACTTC. Translated: CATSDLTGGGETQYF.

The chain links TRBV6-5 to TRBJ2-7; 7 bases line up with TRBD1. V lost 8 bases to trimming and J lost 2 bases; unmatched junction nucleotides: 9. CDR3 length: 14 residues. Germline CDR1 MNHEY, CDR2 SVGAGI. CDR3 loop: CASAGQETTYEQYF. The CDR3 bases are TGTGCCAGCGCCGGACAGGAGACCACCTACGAGCAGTACTTC.

This sequence joins TRBV2 and TRBJ2-7; 9 bases line up with TRBD1. Losses at the gene ends were 0 bases for V and 7 bases for J; bases not matched to a gene: 7. There are 15 residues in the CDR3. The germline gives CDR1 SNHLY, CDR2 FYNNEI. The CDR3 loop reads CASSEARRTGDEQYF. The CDR3 region has the DNA TGTGCCAGCAGTGAAGCCCGAAGGACAGGGGATGAGCAGTACTTC.

The V and J genes are TRBV28 and TRBJ2-7, with 8 bases that match TRBD1. Germline CDR1 reads MDHEN; CDR2 reads SYDVKM. The J segment lost 0 bases and the V segment lost 8 bases, leaving 3 bases of the junction unmatched. The CDR3 sequence is 13 residues long. Written as DNA, the CDR3 is TGTGCCAGCCGGGACAGGAGCTCCTACGAGCAGTACTTC. This codes for CASRDRSSYEQYF.

This rearrangement joins TRBV6-5 to TRBJ1-2; TRBD1 matches 7 bases. The length of the CDR3 is 13 residues. CDR1 and CDR2 (germline): MNHEY, SVGAGI. J lost 8 bases, V lost 8 bases, and 11 bases had no gene match. CDR3 residues: CASAGLQGGGYTF. CDR3 in DNA: TGTGCCAGCGCAGGGCTCCAGGGGGGAGGCTACACCTTC.